Detailed here is one T cell receptor (beta chain). Its matching antigen is unknown. This CDR3 comprises 15 residues. The J segment lost 4 bases and the V segment lost 4 bases, leaving 6 bases of the junction unmatched. Germline CDR1 and CDR2: SGDLS and YYNGEE. A sample-barcoded 5' primer and a J-beta primer mix were used in a second PCR of about 6 to 12 cycles. A single record per CDR3 protein comes from TCRdb applying MiXCR to the 5' RACE reads. This repertoire shows approximately 810,000 distinct CDR3 sequences, around 26% found once; its top ten account for around 15%. This specimen belongs to a study of blood T cells in healthy people across ages. Overall study results and limits: Observed TCR beta diversity per million T cells went down as age went up. This fall followed a roughly linear course with age.

The TCR originated in a woman of 80 years or more in good health. The sample consisted of blood. The chain couples TRBV9 to TRBJ2-2, with 8 nucleotides matching TRBD1. CDR3 DNA: TGTGCCAGCAGCTCGCGGACAGGGACCACCGGGGAGCTGTTTTTT. Translation gives CASSSRTGTTGELFF.